The rows below give T cell receptor beta chains drawn from one sample of a study of cytomegalovirus exposure and HLA in healthy donors. The repertoire was sequenced with immunoSEQ multiplex PCR; TCRdb's copy has only in-frame clones and lacks some. Found here are approximately 150,000 clones, 68% of them singletons; the top ten hold roughly 1.5%. Sequenced: PBMCs. These receptors were taken from a man aged 45-65 years in good health and CMV-seronegative. CDR3s include the opening cysteine and the closing phenylalanine or tryptophan. The order of the fields is V gene, J gene, CDR3 protein.

TRBV6-6,TRBJ2-2,CASRTRGSGELFF
TRBV5-5,TRBJ2-1,CASLPAYNEQFF
TRBV28,TRBJ2-7,CASSTDRAYEQYF
TRBV4-2,TRBJ2-7,CASSQDRDSREQYF
TRBV7-6,TRBJ1-4,CASSSGTGADYEKLFF
TRBV7-3,TRBJ1-2,CASSLDPTGYGYTF
TRBV7-9,TRBJ1-5,CASSPGTATNQPQHF
TRBV7-6,TRBJ1-6,CASSLVWPSYNSPLHF
TRBV29-1,TRBJ2-7,CSAGVGGGVDEQYF
TRBV5-1,TRBJ1-6,CASSTQTGDNSPLHF
TRBV6-6,TRBJ2-3,CASSYNGLGDTQYF
TRBV19,TRBJ2-5,CASRGGRGQWETQYF
TRBV6-5,TRBJ1-1,CASTVCSTEAFF
TRBV5-1,TRBJ1-2,CASSSGQGDRYTF
TRBV14,TRBJ1-2,CASSPVGGAGGYTF
TRBV7-8,TRBJ1-6,CASSLAGTAYNSPLHF
TRBV6-1,TRBJ1-1,CASSSHIVNTEAFF
TRBV19,TRBJ2-7,CASRDQGTYEQYF
TRBV18,TRBJ2-7,CASSPITGGEQYF
TRBV7-8,TRBJ2-7,CASSLGTGDEQYF
TRBV4-1,TRBJ2-5,CASSQEGMPGGQETQYF
TRBV6-1,TRBJ2-5,CASSERGDRGYQETQYF
TRBV10-1,TRBJ2-5,CASSLAGGQETQYF
TRBV5-1,TRBJ2-3,CASAGGTSTDTQYF
TRBV2,TRBJ1-3,CASKRGSGNTIYF
TRBV7-9,TRBJ2-3,CASSFGSGDTQYF
TRBV5-1,TRBJ1-4,CASSTGGTNEKLFF
TRBV6-1,TRBJ2-1,CASSSTGDNEQFF
TRBV9,TRBJ1-2,CASSVAGQGIYGYTF
TRBV19,TRBJ2-2,CASSISSNTGELFF
TRBV4-2,TRBJ2-3,CASSQVTSPTDTQYF
TRBV5-1,TRBJ1-4,CASSPQTGTTNEKLFF
TRBV5-5,TRBJ2-6,CASSLAGAGANVLTF
TRBV28,TRBJ1-1,CASGGGNTEAFF
TRBV4-1,TRBJ2-1,CASSQDLGLAGEQFF
TRBV5-1,TRBJ2-3,CASSLGHGKTDTQYF
TRBV2,TRBJ2-5,CASMGTSKETQYF
TRBV7-9,TRBJ1-2,CASSLEGHLANYGYTF
TRBV6-6,TRBJ2-5,CASSYGQGPSSQYF
TRBV28,TRBJ2-6,CASSLSPLQFLLTGKESGANVLTF
TRBV6-5,TRBJ2-1,CASSREDYGNEQFF
TRBV5-1,TRBJ1-2,CASSLDVRGDGYTF
TRBV11-2,TRBJ2-5,CASSLNTSPETQYF
TRBV7-7,TRBJ2-5,CASSHRSSGAQETQYF
TRBV6-1,TRBJ1-2,CASSEGTGGYGYTF
TRBV11-2,TRBJ2-5,CASSLGVLAETQYF
TRBV4-1,TRBJ1-1,CASSQDNRGTEAFF